This T cell receptor (beta chain) was captured in a study of CD8 T cells in ankylosing spondylitis. Study observations and caveats: Disease-linked clones reportedly concentrated significantly in matched ankylosing spondylitis synovial fluid. Peripheral blood samples showed relatively rare disease-linked clones, and these clones were CD8+.

This clonotype was seen a handful of times. Its antigen remains unknown. CDR3 length: 13 residues. V gave up 3 bases and J gave up 4 bases; unmatched junction bases: 2. Germline V gene sequence: CDR1 SGHAT, CDR2 FQNNGV. MiXCR, run by TCRdb on the 5' RACE reads, gives a single entry per CDR3 protein. There are 100,000 to 150,000 distinct CDR3 sequences in the sample; around 10% occur only once, and about 4% lies in the top ten. Sequencing was done on a sample of blood, either unsorted or a sorted T cell fraction (not recorded which). The clonotype comes from a female donor with ankylosing spondylitis or in good health (not recorded which). The genes are TRBV11-2 and TRBJ1-1; 7 bases map to TRBD1. The CDR3 sequence is CASSFTGATEAFF. In nucleotides, the CDR3 is TGTGCCAGCAGCTTCACAGGGGCCACTGAAGCTTTCTTT.